Listed below are T cell receptor beta chains from one sample, sequenced in a study of beta chain features in type 1 diabetes. Produced via immunoSEQ multiplex PCR; TCRdb's table is partial and in-frame only. The data show 140,000 to 150,000 clones, with 40% to 55% seen just once and 0.35% to 0.5% held by the top ten. Sequencing was performed on Tregs from blood. These receptors all stem from a man younger than 30 in good health. The CDR3 runs from the conserved cysteine through the conserved F or W. Fields, in order: J gene, clone size, CDR3 length, D gene, V gene, CDR3 protein, CDR3 DNA. A D gene is named only where the DNA matches it firmly. Only some rows state a clone size, as once, few, many or a class for expanded clones.

J gene: TRBJ1-2
clone size: few
CDR3 length: 14
D gene: TRBD1
V gene: TRBV7-2
CDR3 protein: CASSPVGTDYGYTF
CDR3 DNA: TGTGCCAGCAGCCCTGTCGGGACAGACTATGGCTACACCTTC

J gene: TRBJ2-2
clone size: few
CDR3 length: 15
D gene: TRBD2
V gene: TRBV10-3
CDR3 protein: CAISGGRSGTGELFF
CDR3 DNA: TGTGCCATCAGTGGCGGGAGATCCGGAACCGGGGAGCTGTTTTTT

J gene: TRBJ2-7
clone size: -
CDR3 length: 17
D gene: TRBD1
V gene: TRBV7-2
CDR3 protein: CASSLALFGTGGYEQYF
CDR3 DNA: TGTGCCAGCAGCTTAGCATTGTTTGGGACAGGGGGCTACGAGCAGTACTTC

J gene: TRBJ2-5
clone size: few
CDR3 length: 12
D gene: -
V gene: TRBV7-9
CDR3 protein: CASSLDRTAQYF
CDR3 DNA: TGTGCCAGCAGCTTAGACCGGACAGCGCAGTACTTC

J gene: TRBJ2-3
clone size: -
CDR3 length: 12
D gene: -
V gene: TRBV28
CDR3 protein: CASSLSRWRRYF
CDR3 DNA: TGTGCCAGCAGTTTAAGCCGCTGGCGGCGGTATTTT

J gene: TRBJ1-1
clone size: -
CDR3 length: 15
D gene: TRBD1
V gene: TRBV6-5
CDR3 protein: CASSLGTGVNTEAFF
CDR3 DNA: TGTGCCAGCAGTTTGGGCACAGGGGTGAACACTGAAGCTTTCTTT

J gene: TRBJ2-5
clone size: -
CDR3 length: 15
D gene: TRBD1
V gene: TRBV28
CDR3 protein: CASSPRGQGKETQYF
CDR3 DNA: TGTGCCAGCAGCCCGAGAGGACAGGGGAAAGAGACCCAGTACTTC

J gene: TRBJ2-7
clone size: -
CDR3 length: 15
D gene: TRBD1
V gene: TRBV7-9
CDR3 protein: CASSASGTGNYEQYF
CDR3 DNA: TGTGCCAGCTCAGCTTCCGGGACAGGGAACTACGAGCAGTACTTC

J gene: TRBJ2-7
clone size: -
CDR3 length: 13
D gene: TRBD1
V gene: TRBV6-5
CDR3 protein: CASSPTGTYEQYF
CDR3 DNA: TGTGCCAGCAGCCCGACAGGGACCTACGAGCAGTACTTC

J gene: TRBJ2-3
clone size: -
CDR3 length: 18
D gene: TRBD2
V gene: TRBV7-9
CDR3 protein: CASSPGLAGTLSTDTQYF
CDR3 DNA: TGTGCCAGCAGCCCGGGACTAGCGGGAACCTTAAGCACAGATACGCAGTATTTT

J gene: TRBJ1-2
clone size: few
CDR3 length: 17
D gene: -
V gene: TRBV4-2
CDR3 protein: CASSRRDPRRANYGYTF
CDR3 DNA: TGTGCCAGCAGCCGCCGGGACCCCCGGAGGGCAAACTATGGCTACACCTTC

J gene: TRBJ1-1
clone size: -
CDR3 length: 13
D gene: -
V gene: TRBV19
CDR3 protein: CASSMGLNTEAFF
CDR3 DNA: TGTGCCAGTAGTATGGGCCTGAACACTGAAGCTTTCTTT

J gene: TRBJ2-7
clone size: -
CDR3 length: 16
D gene: TRBD1
V gene: TRBV7-9
CDR3 protein: CASSLAPRGLGMEQYF
CDR3 DNA: TGTGCCAGCAGCTTAGCACCCAGGGGGCTTGGGATGGAGCAGTACTTC

J gene: TRBJ2-1
clone size: -
CDR3 length: 17
D gene: TRBD2
V gene: TRBV7-8
CDR3 protein: CASSANFAGGIKNEQFF
CDR3 DNA: TGTGCCAGCAGCGCCAATTTTGCGGGGGGGATTAAGAATGAGCAGTTCTTC

J gene: TRBJ1-2
clone size: -
CDR3 length: 13
D gene: -
V gene: TRBV10-3
CDR3 protein: CAISDRVGYGYTF
CDR3 DNA: TGTGCCATCAGTGACAGGGTGGGCTATGGCTACACCTTC

J gene: TRBJ2-1
clone size: -
CDR3 length: 13
D gene: TRBD1
V gene: TRBV28
CDR3 protein: CASGTGGPNEQFF
CDR3 DNA: TGTGCCTCCGGGACAGGGGGACCCAATGAGCAGTTCTTC

J gene: TRBJ1-1
clone size: few
CDR3 length: 18
D gene: -
V gene: TRBV7-2
CDR3 protein: CASSFRGFFGPASTEAFF
CDR3 DNA: TGTGCCAGCAGCTTTAGGGGCTTTTTCGGGCCAGCGTCGACTGAAGCTTTCTTT

J gene: TRBJ2-3
clone size: few
CDR3 length: 15
D gene: TRBD2
V gene: TRBV5-1
CDR3 protein: CASSQSGLAGDTQYF
CDR3 DNA: TGCGCCAGCAGCCAGTCGGGACTAGCGGGAGATACGCAGTATTTT

J gene: TRBJ2-3
clone size: few
CDR3 length: 15
D gene: TRBD2
V gene: TRBV30
CDR3 protein: CAWSSGTSGTDTQYF
CDR3 DNA: TGTGCCTGGAGTAGCGGGACTAGCGGCACAGATACGCAGTATTTT

J gene: TRBJ2-5
clone size: -
CDR3 length: 16
D gene: -
V gene: TRBV2
CDR3 protein: CASSAGQHTVIETQYF
CDR3 DNA: TGTGCCAGCAGCGCGGGACAGCACACCGTGATTGAGACCCAGTACTTC

J gene: TRBJ2-2
clone size: few
CDR3 length: 13
D gene: -
V gene: TRBV11-2
CDR3 protein: CASSLVVHGELFF
CDR3 DNA: TGTGCCAGCAGCTTAGTGGTACACGGGGAGCTGTTTTTT

J gene: TRBJ2-7
clone size: -
CDR3 length: 15
D gene: TRBD2
V gene: TRBV30
CDR3 protein: CAWRASGRAVYEQYF
CDR3 DNA: TGTGCCTGGAGGGCCAGCGGGAGGGCGGTATACGAGCAGTACTTC

J gene: TRBJ2-5
clone size: -
CDR3 length: 16
D gene: TRBD2
V gene: TRBV11-2
CDR3 protein: CASSPARGAGVETQYF
CDR3 DNA: TGTGCCAGCAGCCCAGCTCGGGGAGCGGGAGTAGAGACCCAGTACTTC

J gene: TRBJ1-2
clone size: -
CDR3 length: 14
D gene: -
V gene: TRBV6-1
CDR3 protein: CASSPSGGISGYTF
CDR3 DNA: TGTGCCAGCAGCCCTTCGGGAGGGATTAGTGGCTACACCTTC

J gene: TRBJ2-7
clone size: -
CDR3 length: 14
D gene: TRBD2
V gene: TRBV7-2
CDR3 protein: CASSWTSGNHEQYF
CDR3 DNA: TGTGCCAGCAGCTGGACTAGCGGGAACCACGAGCAGTACTTC

J gene: TRBJ1-2
clone size: few
CDR3 length: 13
D gene: -
V gene: TRBV7-2
CDR3 protein: CASSRTPFYGYTF
CDR3 DNA: TGTGCCAGCAGCCGGACACCCTTCTATGGCTACACCTTC

J gene: TRBJ2-2
clone size: few
CDR3 length: 16
D gene: TRBD1
V gene: TRBV4-1
CDR3 protein: CASSQDLGGRSGELFF
CDR3 DNA: TGCGCCAGCAGCCAAGATCTAGGGGGCCGTAGCGGGGAGCTGTTTTTT

J gene: TRBJ2-7
clone size: -
CDR3 length: 18
D gene: TRBD2
V gene: TRBV28
CDR3 protein: CASSSPRLAGVASYEQYF
CDR3 DNA: TGTGCCAGCAGTTCCCCCCGACTAGCGGGAGTTGCCTCCTACGAGCAGTACTTC

J gene: TRBJ1-3
clone size: -
CDR3 length: 17
D gene: -
V gene: TRBV9
CDR3 protein: CASSFRAGDYAGNTIYF
CDR3 DNA: TGTGCCAGCAGCTTCCGGGCGGGTGATTATGCGGGAAACACCATATATTTT

J gene: TRBJ2-2
clone size: few
CDR3 length: 16
D gene: TRBD1
V gene: TRBV10-3
CDR3 protein: CAISGRNRGLVGELFF
CDR3 DNA: TGTGCCATCAGTGGAAGGAACAGGGGGCTCGTCGGGGAGCTGTTTTTT

J gene: TRBJ1-3
clone size: few
CDR3 length: 14
D gene: TRBD1
V gene: TRBV29-1
CDR3 protein: CSAADRASGNTIYF
CDR3 DNA: TGCAGCGCTGCCGACAGGGCCTCTGGAAACACCATATATTTT

J gene: TRBJ2-4
clone size: few
CDR3 length: 16
D gene: -
V gene: TRBV29-1
CDR3 protein: CSVRQARVAAKNIQYF
CDR3 DNA: TGCAGCGTTCGACAGGCCAGGGTCGCGGCCAAAAACATTCAGTACTTC

J gene: TRBJ2-7
clone size: -
CDR3 length: 17
D gene: TRBD2
V gene: TRBV11-2
CDR3 protein: CASSLPGLAGGAYEQYF
CDR3 DNA: TGTGCCAGCAGCCTACCGGGACTAGCGGGAGGGGCTTACGAGCAGTACTTC

J gene: TRBJ1-6
clone size: few
CDR3 length: 16
D gene: -
V gene: TRBV4-3
CDR3 protein: CASSQDLNRADSPLHF
CDR3 DNA: TGCGCCAGCAGCCAAGATCTCAACAGGGCGGATTCACCCCTCCACTTT

J gene: TRBJ2-3
clone size: -
CDR3 length: 14
D gene: -
V gene: TRBV9
CDR3 protein: CASSLQGMGDTQYF
CDR3 DNA: TGTGCCAGCAGCCTCCAGGGAATGGGGGATACGCAGTATTTT

J gene: TRBJ1-4
clone size: -
CDR3 length: 15
D gene: -
V gene: TRBV6-5
CDR3 protein: CASRGWVGLREKLFF
CDR3 DNA: TGTGCCAGCAGGGGGTGGGTAGGACTAAGGGAAAAACTGTTTTTT

J gene: TRBJ2-3
clone size: -
CDR3 length: 17
D gene: TRBD2
V gene: TRBV10-3
CDR3 protein: CAIGTSGSPTSTDTQYF
CDR3 DNA: TGTGCCATCGGGACTAGCGGGTCTCCAACTAGCACAGATACGCAGTATTTT

J gene: TRBJ2-4
clone size: -
CDR3 length: 15
D gene: TRBD2
V gene: TRBV28
CDR3 protein: CASRDLAGGKNIQYF
CDR3 DNA: TGTGCCAGCAGGGATCTAGCGGGGGGAAAAAACATTCAGTACTTC

J gene: TRBJ2-7
clone size: few
CDR3 length: 13
D gene: -
V gene: TRBV5-1
CDR3 protein: CASSLDSLYEQYF
CDR3 DNA: TGCGCCAGCAGCTTGGACAGCCTCTACGAGCAGTACTTC

J gene: TRBJ2-7
clone size: few
CDR3 length: 11
D gene: -
V gene: TRBV7-2
CDR3 protein: CASSSTYEQYF
CDR3 DNA: TGTGCCAGCAGTTCCACCTACGAGCAGTACTTC

J gene: TRBJ2-1
clone size: -
CDR3 length: 16
D gene: -
V gene: TRBV7-9
CDR3 protein: CASSLHSPGGKNEQFF
CDR3 DNA: TGTGCCAGCAGCTTACATAGCCCAGGGGGGAAAAATGAGCAGTTCTTC

J gene: TRBJ1-5
clone size: -
CDR3 length: 14
D gene: TRBD1
V gene: TRBV2
CDR3 protein: CASRPGQANQPQHF
CDR3 DNA: TGTGCCAGCAGACCCGGACAGGCAAATCAGCCCCAGCATTTT

J gene: TRBJ2-2
clone size: -
CDR3 length: 16
D gene: -
V gene: TRBV7-2
CDR3 protein: CASSLQGNLITGELFF
CDR3 DNA: TGTGCCAGCAGCTTACAGGGAAACCTTATCACCGGGGAGCTGTTTTTT

J gene: TRBJ2-1
clone size: few
CDR3 length: 15
D gene: TRBD2
V gene: TRBV30
CDR3 protein: CAWSVSGGAYNEQFF
CDR3 DNA: TGTGCCTGGAGTGTCAGCGGGGGGGCCTACAATGAGCAGTTCTTC

J gene: TRBJ1-2
clone size: few
CDR3 length: 14
D gene: TRBD1
V gene: TRBV5-4
CDR3 protein: CASRAGQGAIGYTF
CDR3 DNA: TGTGCCAGCAGAGCCGGACAGGGGGCGATCGGCTACACCTTC

J gene: TRBJ1-1
clone size: once
CDR3 length: 12
D gene: TRBD1
V gene: TRBV18
CDR3 protein: CASSQGAIEAFF
CDR3 DNA: TGTGCCAGCTCACAGGGGGCCATTGAAGCTTTCTTT

J gene: TRBJ1-6
clone size: -
CDR3 length: 15
D gene: TRBD1
V gene: TRBV5-1
CDR3 protein: CASSYGQGGNSPLHF
CDR3 DNA: TGCGCCAGCAGCTACGGACAGGGAGGTAATTCACCCCTCCACTTT

J gene: TRBJ1-1
clone size: -
CDR3 length: 14
D gene: TRBD1
V gene: TRBV28
CDR3 protein: CASGQGEMNTEAFF
CDR3 DNA: TGTGCCAGCGGACAGGGGGAGATGAACACTGAAGCTTTCTTT

J gene: TRBJ2-1
clone size: -
CDR3 length: 17
D gene: TRBD2
V gene: TRBV28
CDR3 protein: CASRPWTSGRPTNEQFF
CDR3 DNA: TGTGCCAGCAGACCTTGGACTAGCGGGCGCCCGACTAATGAGCAGTTCTTC

J gene: TRBJ2-3
clone size: few
CDR3 length: 14
D gene: -
V gene: TRBV7-2
CDR3 protein: CASSLDRSTDTQYF
CDR3 DNA: TGTGCCAGCAGCTTGGACAGAAGCACAGATACGCAGTATTTT

J gene: TRBJ2-7
clone size: few
CDR3 length: 14
D gene: TRBD1
V gene: TRBV10-3
CDR3 protein: CAINSVGQGAEQYF
CDR3 DNA: TGTGCCATCAATTCAGTAGGACAGGGGGCCGAGCAGTACTTC

J gene: TRBJ2-7
clone size: -
CDR3 length: 14
D gene: TRBD1
V gene: TRBV7-2
CDR3 protein: CASSFYRGSHEQYF
CDR3 DNA: TGTGCCAGCAGTTTCTACAGGGGATCCCACGAGCAGTACTTC

J gene: TRBJ2-3
clone size: -
CDR3 length: 15
D gene: -
V gene: TRBV5-1
CDR3 protein: CASSRGLGSTDTQYF
CDR3 DNA: TGCGCCAGCAGCAGGGGGTTGGGAAGCACAGATACGCAGTATTTT

J gene: TRBJ1-1
clone size: -
CDR3 length: 17
D gene: TRBD1
V gene: TRBV5-4
CDR3 protein: CASSLLPGGVFSSEAFF
CDR3 DNA: TGTGCCAGCAGCTTGCTTCCAGGGGGCGTTTTTAGTTCTGAAGCTTTCTTT

J gene: TRBJ2-7
clone size: few
CDR3 length: 13
D gene: TRBD1
V gene: TRBV5-6
CDR3 protein: CASNPDRGHEQYF
CDR3 DNA: TGTGCCAGCAACCCGGACAGGGGACACGAGCAGTACTTC

J gene: TRBJ1-2
clone size: -
CDR3 length: 14
D gene: -
V gene: TRBV18
CDR3 protein: CASSPGAERGGYTF
CDR3 DNA: TGTGCCAGCTCACCGGGGGCAGAACGGGGCGGCTACACCTTC

J gene: TRBJ2-7
clone size: -
CDR3 length: 14
D gene: TRBD1
V gene: TRBV11-2
CDR3 protein: CASSSEDRVYEQYF
CDR3 DNA: TGTGCCAGCAGCTCCGAAGACAGGGTCTACGAGCAGTACTTC

J gene: TRBJ2-3
clone size: -
CDR3 length: 15
D gene: TRBD2
V gene: TRBV28
CDR3 protein: CATGGLAGGTDTQYF
CDR3 DNA: TGTGCCACCGGCGGCCTAGCGGGGGGCACAGATACGCAGTATTTT

J gene: TRBJ1-2
clone size: few
CDR3 length: 14
D gene: -
V gene: TRBV6-5
CDR3 protein: CASSSIRDNLGYTF
CDR3 DNA: TGTGCCAGCAGTTCGATCCGGGACAATCTTGGCTACACCTTC

J gene: TRBJ1-2
clone size: -
CDR3 length: 12
D gene: TRBD1
V gene: TRBV2
CDR3 protein: CASIQGLEGYTF
CDR3 DNA: TGTGCCAGCATACAGGGGCTAGAAGGCTACACCTTC